The 16 T cell receptor beta chains listed next were all sequenced from one sample in a study of response to subunit inactivated influenza vaccine (dated by TCRdb to between 2018 and 2020). The library was made by RT-PCR. The sample was run on an Illumina HiSeq 2500. TCRdb itself trimmed the public reads at Q25 with fastp, ran MiXCR and retained productive beta chains. Rows merge per CDR3 protein into single entries with the most common DNA and genes. Recorded for this sample are about 800,000 distinct CDR3 sequences; approximately 22% of them occurred a single time. The ten largest make up roughly 10% of the sample. The sample was PBMCs from blood, taken roughly 5 days after vaccination. The receptors stem from a man in his fifties who received an inactivated influenza vaccine. Donor details come from another sample of the same person, matched by shared clones.

This clonotype was found a few times. The J gene is TRBJ1-2, the V gene TRBV12-3 or TRBV12-4; D is undetermined. The CDR3 sequence is 13 residues long. V lost 3 bases and J 6 bases, leaving 11 bases between the germline ends. The CDR3 sequence: CASSFNTGNGYTF. In nucleotides, the CDR3 is TGTGCCAGCAGTTTTAATACGGGCAATGGCTACACCTTC.

This clonotype was picked up a small number of times. The chain has TRBV4-1 and TRBJ2-1; no reliable D call. The CDR3 consists of 16 residues. Germline V lookup: CDR1 MGHRA, CDR2 YSYEKL. Trimming removed 0 bases from V and 1 base from J, with 10 bases in between. This CDR3 is CASSQDLTRSYNEQFF. The CDR3 bases are TGCGCCAGCAGCCAAGATTTGACAAGGTCCTACAATGAGCAGTTCTTC.

V gene TRBV20-1 combines with J gene TRBJ2-4; D perhaps matches TRBD2 (5 bases). Trimming shortened V by 0 bases and J by 1 base, and 10 bases separated the two germline ends. The germline V gene encodes CDR1 DFQATT and CDR2 SNEGSKA (reference sequence). There are 15 residues in the CDR3. CDR3 amino acids: CSARDTGWAKNIQYF. The CDR3 nucleotides are TGCAGTGCTAGAGATACGGGGTGGGCCAAAAACATTCAGTACTTC.

This clonotype was recorded a few times. The rearrangement uses TRBV18 and TRBJ2-1; D remains ambiguous. The CDR3 contains 13 residues. Trimming left V 0 bases short and J 10 bases short, with 10 bases between. Germline V CDR1 and CDR2: KGHSH, LQKENI. This CDR3 is CASSPPSVHEQFF. CDR3 DNA: TGTGCCAGCTCACCACCTTCGGTCCACGAGCAGTTCTTC.

This clonotype was seen more than once but under ten times. The rearrangement joins TRBV20-1 to TRBJ2-1; D ambiguous. The V gene's germline CDR1 is DFQATT and CDR2 SNEGSKA (reference sequence). This CDR3 is 13 amino acids long. V was clipped by 6 bases and J by 4 bases, with 13 bases between them. CDR3 sequence (DNA): TGCAGTGCGCCCGACCAGTTATACAATGAGCAGTTCTTC. This encodes CSAPDQLYNEQFF.

This clonotype was counted between two and nine times. V and J are TRBV4-1 and TRBJ2-5; no clear D gene. There are 13 residues in the CDR3. V was pared by 1 base and J by 4 bases, with 7 bases between. Germline V gene sequence: CDR1 MGHRA, CDR2 YSYEKL. The CDR3 reads CASSQAPVETQYF. The CDR3 DNA reads TGCGCCAGCAGCCAAGCACCTGTAGAGACCCAGTACTTC.

The chain joins TRBV4-1 to TRBJ2-5; 12 positions agree with TRBD2. V shed 4 bases, J shed 0 bases, and the junction held 3 bases outside the gene matches. CDR1 and CDR2 from the germline V gene are MGHRA and YSYEKL. CDR3 length: 16 residues. This chain's CDR3 is CASSRGTSGYQETQYF. CDR3 bases: TGCGCCAGCAGCCGAGGGACTAGCGGGTACCAAGAGACCCAGTACTTC.

This clonotype was counted at least ten times. The chain combines TRBV6-1 with TRBJ2-1; 12 nucleotides align to TRBD2. The CDR3 has 15 amino acids. The germline gives CDR1 MNHNS, CDR2 SASEGT. After removal of 6 bases from V and 7 bases from J, the junction contained 7 bases not matched to a gene. As DNA, the CDR3 is TGTGCCAGCAGCAGACTAGCGGGGGAGGGAAATGAGCAGTTCTTC. Translating gives CASSRLAGEGNEQFF.

The chain carries TRBV4-3 and TRBJ2-1; 10 bases align to TRBD1. The trim removed 3 bases at V and 5 bases at J, leaving 7 bases unmatched. The CDR3 spans 16 residues. Germline V gene sequence: CDR1 LGHNA, CDR2 YSLEER. CDR3 region: CASSQSTGGRDNEQFF. The CDR3, as DNA: TGCGCCAGCAGCCAGTCGACAGGGGGCAGGGACAATGAGCAGTTCTTC.

This clonotype was seen more than once but under ten times. V usage is TRBV7-2 and J usage is TRBJ2-3, with TRBD2 identical over 16 bases. Germline V gene lookup returns CDR1 SGHTA and CDR2 FQGNSA. The CDR3 spans 18 residues. Trimming took 2 bases from V and 8 from J; bases not matched to a gene: 10. This chain's CDR3 is CASSLIGTSGGAGSTQYF. In nucleotides, the CDR3 is TGTGCCAGCAGCTTAATCGGGACTAGCGGGGGGGCCGGGTCTACGCAGTATTTT.

This clonotype appeared many times. The rearrangement uses TRBV7-2 and TRBJ2-5; D not resolved. Germline V CDR1 and CDR2: SGHTA, FQGNSA. Trimming took off 0 bases at V and 5 bases at J, with 13 bases between the two ends. The CDR3 is made up of 15 amino acids. Here the CDR3 DNA reads TGTGCCAGCAGCTTAGCCCACGGTGCAGCCGAGACCCAGTACTTC. Translating it yields CASSLAHGAAETQYF.

The gene calls are TRBV7-8 and TRBJ2-4; TRBD2 is a possible D gene (6 bases). V lost 4 bases to trimming and J lost 1 base, with 14 bases between them. The CDR3 covers 16 residues. Germline values: CDR1 SGHVS, CDR2 FQNEAQ. The CDR3 sequence is CASSSYLEGAKNIQYF. Written as DNA, the CDR3 is TGTGCCAGCAGCTCCTACCTGGAGGGGGCCAAAAACATTCAGTACTTC.

This chain joins TRBV11-2 and TRBJ1-6, with TRBD1 matching over 7 bases. The CDR3 totals 21 residues. V lost 5 bases and J lost 0; bases outside the gene matches: 19. Germline loops: CDR1 SGHAT, CDR2 FQNNGV. CDR3 in DNA: TGTGCCAGCAGCGCGGGGACAGCAGTGAACCTGTGGAGCTCCTATAATTCACCCCTCCACTTT. As protein: CASSAGTAVNLWSSYNSPLHF.

This chain connects TRBV6-2 or TRBV6-3 to TRBJ2-7, with D possibly matching TRBD2 (6 bases). This CDR3 spans 14 amino acids. Trimming shortened V by 10 bases and J by 4 bases, and 20 bases separated the two germline ends. Germline V CDR1 and CDR2: MNHEY, SVGEGT. The CDR3 nucleotides read TGTGCCACCCTCGACTGGTCCGGGGGATACGAGCAGTACTTC. This codes for CATLDWSGGYEQYF.

This clonotype has just a few counts. V is TRBV20-1 and J is TRBJ2-3, with 11 bases aligning to TRBD2. Germline V CDR1 and CDR2: DFQATT, SNEGSKA (reference sequence). J was trimmed by 4 bases and V by 5 bases; bases with no gene match: 8. The CDR3 sequence is 15 residues long. CDR3 bases: TGCAGTGCTCTTCCACTAGCGGGAGCCGCAGATACGCAGTATTTT. Its protein is CSALPLAGAADTQYF.

This clonotype occurred many times. The J gene is TRBJ2-2, the V gene TRBV12-3 or TRBV12-4; the D is unclear. The CDR3 extends over 14 amino acids. V lost 6 bases, J lost 3 bases, and 11 bases lay in between. CDR3 sequence: CASRIQLDTGELFF. The CDR3 region has the DNA TGTGCCAGCAGAATACAGTTGGACACCGGGGAGCTGTTTTTT.